These 11 T cell receptor beta chains came from one sample sequenced in a study of cytomegalovirus exposure and HLA in healthy donors. PCR used 60 Vbeta primers and 13 Jbeta primers. Using immunoSEQ multiplex PCR, the repertoire was profiled, and TCRdb retains in-frame clones only, with some absent. The table lists just over 200,000 clones, approximately 78% of them singletons. The source material was PBMCs. Receptors were obtained from a woman in her 40s in good health and CMV-seronegative.

The V and J genes are TRBV30 and TRBJ2-1; 10 nucleotides line up with TRBD2. Germline lookup yields CDR1 GTSNPN and CDR2 SVGIG (reference sequence). The CDR3 extends over 12 amino acids. The trim removed 3 bases at V and 13 bases at J, leaving 6 bases unmatched. The CDR3 region has the DNA TGTGCCTGGAGGGAGAGCGGGAGGGTCCAGTTCTTC. It specifies CAWRESGRVQFF.

Only one count was recorded for this clone. The V gene is TRBV5-6, the J gene TRBJ2-1; D is uncertain. The CDR3 is 16 amino acids. Trimming cost V 0 bases and J 0 bases, with 10 bases left between them. Per germline, CDR1 SGHDT and CDR2 YYEEEE. The CDR3 loop is CASSLVVSSSYNEQFF. The CDR3 DNA reads TGTGCCAGCAGCTTGGTGGTTAGTTCCTCCTACAATGAGCAGTTCTTC. Using reference TRBV5-6 and TRBJ2-1 for the parts outside the CDR3, the full variable domain is DAGVTQSPTHLIKTRGQQVTLRCSPKSGHDTVSWYQQALGQGPQFIFQYYEEEERQRGNFPDRFSGHQFPNYSSELNVNALLLGDSALYLCASSLVVSSSYNEQFFGPGTRLTVL.

V gene TRBV29-1 combines with J gene TRBJ2-5, with D maybe TRBD1 (6 bases). From germline, CDR1 is SQVTM and CDR2 ANQGSEA. This CDR3 region has 16 residues. The germline V and J ends were trimmed by 3 bases and 1 base, with 18 bases remaining between them. DNA of the CDR3: TGCAGCGTTGACAACCCCGCTAGGACAGCCCAAGAGACCCAGTACTTC. Translating it yields CSVDNPARTAQETQYF.

The genes are TRBV19 and TRBJ2-1, with a possible D match to TRBD1 (5 bases). This CDR3 comprises 16 residues. CDR1 is LNHDA, CDR2 SQIVND, per germline (reference sequence). Trimming left V 4 bases short and J 0 bases short, with 13 bases between. Here the CDR3 DNA reads TGTGCCAGTAGTAGCCTGGACACGAGCTCCTACAATGAGCAGTTCTTC. It translates to CASSSLDTSSYNEQFF.

The V gene is TRBV28, the J gene TRBJ2-3; TRBD2 aligns across 10 bases. The germline CDR1 and CDR2 sequences are MDHEN and SYDVKM. The CDR3 is 14 residues long. V lost 6 bases, J lost 7 bases, and 7 bases stayed unmatched. The CDR3 loop reads CASSIAGGRYTQYF. The CDR3 DNA is TGTGCCAGCAGCATAGCGGGAGGAAGGTATACGCAGTATTTT.

This CDR3 is CASSLLAGASYEQYF. The CDR3 DNA reads TGCGCCAGCAGCTTGCTAGCGGGGGCCTCCTACGAGCAGTACTTC. This chain links TRBV5-1 with TRBJ2-7; TRBD2 matches 10 bases. V lost 1 base, J lost 0 bases, and 1 base stayed unmatched. Looked up from germline, CDR1 is SGHRS and CDR2 is YFSETQ. CDR3 size: 15 residues.

The chain uses TRBV2 and TRBJ2-5, with 16 bases that match TRBD2. The end of the DNA aligns better with TRBJ2-7, so the J call may be wrong. Looked up from germline, CDR1 is SNHLY and CDR2 is FYNNEI. There are 17 residues in the CDR3. CDR3 DNA sequence: TGTGCCAGCAGGACCCCGGGACTAGCGGGAGGGCCCTACGAGCAGTACTTC. This gives the protein CASRTPGLAGGPYEQYF.

This clone is a singleton in its sample. This chain links TRBV27 with TRBJ2-5; weak D call: TRBD1 (6 bases). Germline-derived CDR1 and CDR2 are MNHEY and SMNVEV (reference sequence). This CDR3 comprises 14 residues. V shed 1 base and J shed 4 bases, with 10 bases lying between them. CDR3 nucleotides: TGTGCCAGCAGTTTATATGGGGGCTTAGAGACCCAGTACTTC. This encodes CASSLYGGLETQYF.

This chain joins TRBV19 and TRBJ2-7, with 14 bases identical to TRBD2. The trim removed 4 bases at V and 3 bases at J, leaving 5 bases unmatched. From germline, CDR1 is LNHDA and CDR2 SQIVND (reference sequence). This CDR3 spans 16 amino acids. CDR3 nucleotides: TGTGCCAGTAGTAACCCCGGGACTAGCGGGAGCTACGAGCAGTACTTC. The encoded protein is CASSNPGTSGSYEQYF.

This rearrangement joins TRBV5-4 to TRBJ2-1; maybe TRBD1 (6 bases). The CDR3 loop spans 16 amino acids. Trimming removed 5 bases at V and 2 bases at J, with 17 bases between. Germline lookup yields CDR1 SGHNT and CDR2 YYREEE (reference sequence). The chain's CDR3 is CASRSRWTAAYNEQFF. CDR3 bases: TGTGCCAGCAGGAGTAGATGGACAGCCGCCTACAATGAGCAGTTCTTC.

This clone was observed a few times. The chain uses TRBV1 and TRBJ2-7; the table's D call, TRBD2, was not checked against the DNA. TRBV1 corresponds to a pseudogene. The CDR3 covers 15 residues. CDR3 residues: CTSRSVAGGPCEQYF. CDR3 nucleotides: TGCACCAGCAGGAGTGTTGCGGGAGGGCCGTGTGAGCAGTACTTC.